The sequence of this T cell receptor beta chain was determined in a study of T cells expressing NK-cell markers. Across the whole study: Sequenced donors, eight in total, included seven who were HCMV-seropositive and one who was seronegative.

Turning to this clonotype: Its antigen is not known.

From germline, CDR1 is LGHNA and CDR2 YSLEER. The length of the CDR3 is 16 residues. Study-level findings and limits: The study found these clonotypes also leading the CD3+CD56-NKG2C+ fraction in a handful of donors.

TCRdb re-called the 5' RACE reads; one entry per CDR3 protein, DNA not given. This table holds roughly 430,000 distinct CDR3 sequences. This sequence originates from a woman aged 18-70 years in good health. Sample: blood T cells: a sorted CD56 or NKG2C T cell subset, CD4+ or CD8+ T cells, or bulk PBMC T cells (not recorded which). This chain links TRBV4-3 with TRBJ2-3; TCRdb selects TRBD2, and the lack of DNA leaves this call unchecked. This CDR3 is CASSQLTSGKGDTQYF.